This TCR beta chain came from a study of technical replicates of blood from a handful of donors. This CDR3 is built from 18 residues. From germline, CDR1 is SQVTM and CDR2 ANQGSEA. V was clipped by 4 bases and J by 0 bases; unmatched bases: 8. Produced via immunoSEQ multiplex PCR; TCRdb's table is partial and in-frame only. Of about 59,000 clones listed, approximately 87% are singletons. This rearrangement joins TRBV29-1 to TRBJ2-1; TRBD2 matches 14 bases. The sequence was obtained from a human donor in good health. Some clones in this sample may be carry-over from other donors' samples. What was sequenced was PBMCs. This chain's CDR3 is CSVGETSGGVSSYNEQFF. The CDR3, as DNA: TGCAGCGTTGGGGAGACTAGCGGGGGGGTCAGCTCCTACAATGAGCAGTTCTTC.